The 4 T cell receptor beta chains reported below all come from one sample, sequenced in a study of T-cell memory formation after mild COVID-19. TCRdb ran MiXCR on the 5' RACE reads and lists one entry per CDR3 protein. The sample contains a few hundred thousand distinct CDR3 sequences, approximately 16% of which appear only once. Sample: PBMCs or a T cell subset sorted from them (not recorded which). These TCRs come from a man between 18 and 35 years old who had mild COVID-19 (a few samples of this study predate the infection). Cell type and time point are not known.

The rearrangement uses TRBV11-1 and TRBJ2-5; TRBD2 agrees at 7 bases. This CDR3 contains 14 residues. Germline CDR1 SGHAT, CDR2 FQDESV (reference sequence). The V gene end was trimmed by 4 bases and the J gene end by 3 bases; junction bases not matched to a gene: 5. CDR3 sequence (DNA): TGTGCCAGCAGCTCAAGGGACTACAAAGAGACCCAGTACTTC. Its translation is CASSSRDYKETQYF. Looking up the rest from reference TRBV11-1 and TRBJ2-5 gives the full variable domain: EAEVAQSPRYKITEKSQAVAFWCDPISGHATLYWYRQILGQGPELLVQFQDESVVDDSQLPKDRFSAERLKGVDSTLKIQPAELGDSAMYLCASSSRDYKETQYFGPGTRLLVL.

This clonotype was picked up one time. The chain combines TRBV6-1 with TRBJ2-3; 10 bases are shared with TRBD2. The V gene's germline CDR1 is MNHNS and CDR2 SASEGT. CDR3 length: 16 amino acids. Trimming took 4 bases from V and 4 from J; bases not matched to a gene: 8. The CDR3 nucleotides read TGTGCCAGCAGTGGGTGGACTAGCGGAGACCCAGATACGCAGTATTTT. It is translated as CASSGWTSGDPDTQYF.

CDR3 DNA: TGTGCCAGCATCCCAAAGGTCGCGGGGGGACCCGCAGATACGCAGTATTTT. Translated, it gives CASIPKVAGGPADTQYF. This chain connects TRBV7-6 to TRBJ2-3, with TRBD2 matching over 8 bases. The CDR3 sequence is 17 residues long. Germline values: CDR1 SGHVS, CDR2 FNYEAQ. The V segment lost 7 bases and the J segment 4 bases; nucleotides outside the gene matches: 16.

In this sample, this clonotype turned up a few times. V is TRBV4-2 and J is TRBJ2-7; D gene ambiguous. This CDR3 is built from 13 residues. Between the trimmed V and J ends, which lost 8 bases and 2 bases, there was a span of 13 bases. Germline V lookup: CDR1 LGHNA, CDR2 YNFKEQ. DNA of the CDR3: TGTGCCAGCGGAATGGGGATGGCCTACGAGCAGTACTTC. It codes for CASGMGMAYEQYF.